The sample holds one count of the clone carrying this T cell receptor beta chain. The antigen is undetermined. The V and J ends lost 5 bases and 13 bases, in that order; junction bases with no gene match: 6. Germline CDR1 reads MNHNY; CDR2 reads SVGAGI (reference sequence). This CDR3 spans 11 amino acids. Clones were sequenced by immunoSEQ multiplex PCR, and TCRdb holds only the in-frame ones, with some missing. The data hold about 98,000 clones, with just under 95% observed a single time. Separate from the 666-subject first cohort, the roughly 130-subject validation cohort was the one that the donors belonged to. The data derive from a study of cytomegalovirus exposure and HLA in healthy donors. Looking at the study overall: Later, an analysis reported that the 130 or so validation repertoires had used the same platform as the 500 to 800 first-cohort repertoires.

Broader study findings: A subsequent analysis found that TCR clusters from the first cohort also tended to co-occur in the roughly 120 validation repertoires, with about 95% of cluster scores above 0. In vitro experiments confirmed that three CMV-associated chains were specific for CMV antigens.

What was sequenced was PBMCs. V is TRBV6-6 and J is TRBJ1-1; 8 bases line up with TRBD1. The sequence was obtained from a woman aged 18 to 35 in good health and CMV-seronegative. DNA for the CDR3: TGTGCCAGCAGTGAACAGGGGGTCGATTTCTTT. This sequence encodes CASSEQGVDFF.